The sequence of this T cell receptor (beta chain) was determined in a study of blood T cell repertoires in COVID-19. The CDR3 is made up of 14 amino acids. Trimming left V 5 bases short and J 0 bases short, with 8 bases between. In germline, CDR1 is SEHNR, CDR2 FQNEAQ (reference sequence). In the study's own analysis: Estimation of nucleated cell counts relied on the amplification of reference gene primers. The protocol was immunoSEQ multiplex PCR, while the TCRdb copy is restricted to in-frame clones and leaves out a portion. The D gene and trimming were derived from the DNA, and the V and J assignments and clone size from that table. The table has around 140,000 clones, roughly 88% seen once.

The material sequenced was peripheral blood. V gene TRBV7-9 combines with J gene TRBJ1-5; D call uncertain. The TCR originated in a man aged 70 or older with active COVID-19. This CDR3 is CASSPDYSNQPQHF. The CDR3 region has the DNA TGTGCCAGCAGCCCAGATTATAGCAATCAGCCCCAGCATTTT. Combining the CDR3 with reference TRBV7-9 and TRBJ1-5 gives the whole variable domain DTGVSQNPRHKITKRGQNVTFRCDPISEHNRLYWYRQTLGQGPEFLTYFQNEAQLEKSRLLSDRFSAERPKGSFSTLEIQRTEQGDSAMYLCASSPDYSNQPQHFGDGTRLSIL.